This T cell receptor (beta chain) was observed in a study of T cells in Graves' hyperthyroidism and ophthalmopathy. The CDR3 runs 13 residues. From germline, CDR1 is SGHNT and CDR2 YENEEA. V lost 5 bases and J 4 bases, leaving 8 bases between the germline ends. Using less than 12 ml of fresh peripheral blood, PBMCs were prepared. It was RNA transcripts that yielded the amplified TCR beta CDR3 regions. In the first-round RT-PCR of the TCR CDR3, the HTBI primer set was used. TCRdb re-analysed the multiplex PCR reads in MiXCR, keeping a single row per CDR3 protein. The sample has about 250,000 distinct CDR3 sequences, approximately 16% seen once; the top ten hold about 30%.

The chain combines TRBV11-3 with TRBJ2-2; D is uncertain. Sequenced material: blood. The receptor was isolated from a woman aged 45-60 years with Graves' hyperthyroidism that later progressed to Graves' ophthalmopathy. In DNA, the CDR3 is TGTGCCAGCAGCGTGCGAAGCACCGGGGAGCTGTTTTTT. It is translated as CASSVRSTGELFF.